This is a list of T cell receptor beta chains from one sample in a study of CXCR3-negative and CXCR3-positive naive CD8 T cells. Reprocessing the 5' RACE reads, TCRdb reports a single entry for every CDR3 protein and omits DNA. The sample spans 50,000 to 60,000 distinct CDR3 sequences; the ten largest clones claim approximately 0.42%. The specimen was naive CXCR3- CD8+ T cells from blood. These receptors originate from a human donor in good health. Some clones in this sample may be carry-over from other donors' samples. CDR3s include the opening cysteine and the closing phenylalanine or tryptophan. The order of the fields is J gene, V gene, CDR3 protein.

J: TRBJ2-3; V: TRBV4-3; CDR3: CASSQGPPSTDTQYF
J: TRBJ2-7; V: TRBV27; CDR3: CASSPSGGIHEQYF
J: TRBJ2-7; V: TRBV6-6; CDR3: CASSYSAVGEQYF
J: TRBJ2-7; V: TRBV4-2; CDR3: CASSGQGRSYEQYF
J: TRBJ2-3; V: TRBV12-3/TRBV12-4; CDR3: CASGVSHRTDTQYF
J: TRBJ2-3; V: TRBV7-3; CDR3: CASSRGLAKSTDTQYF
J: TRBJ2-1; V: TRBV14; CDR3: CASSQSGTLYNEQFF
J: TRBJ2-2; V: TRBV6-4; CDR3: CASSESGTTGELFF
J: TRBJ1-1; V: TRBV7-2; CDR3: CASSSLGGGYTEAFF
J: TRBJ2-1; V: TRBV6-6; CDR3: CASSWGLGNEQFF
J: TRBJ2-2; V: TRBV7-8; CDR3: CASSFPGGANTGELFF
J: TRBJ2-1; V: TRBV20-1; CDR3: CSASKDAVAFQREPYGNEQFF
J: TRBJ2-1; V: TRBV7-9; CDR3: CASSPSSYNEQFF
J: TRBJ2-1; V: TRBV27; CDR3: CASTRGGNEQFF
J: TRBJ1-6; V: TRBV6-5; CDR3: CASSYTTSSPLHF
J: TRBJ2-3; V: TRBV20-1; CDR3: CSASGVTSTDTQYF
J: TRBJ2-5; V: TRBV7-6; CDR3: CASSSRRTGEETQYF
J: TRBJ1-1; V: TRBV7-9; CDR3: CASFLRGTEAFF
J: TRBJ2-7; V: TRBV27; CDR3: CASSLLGGASYEQYF
J: TRBJ2-3; V: TRBV12-3/TRBV12-4; CDR3: CASGRGYTDTQYF
J: TRBJ2-7; V: TRBV27; CDR3: CASSLSSDYEQYF
J: TRBJ2-4; V: TRBV29-1; CDR3: CSVEVVLEQIAKNIQYF
J: TRBJ2-7; V: TRBV6-2/TRBV6-3; CDR3: CASSFDRDYEQYF
J: TRBJ1-2; V: TRBV6-5; CDR3: CASHPRGNYGYTF
J: TRBJ2-7; V: TRBV12-3/TRBV12-4; CDR3: CASGASLGTEQYF
J: TRBJ2-1; V: TRBV3-1; CDR3: CASSQATFTGEASNEQFF
J: TRBJ1-5; V: TRBV7-9; CDR3: CASSATGNQPQHF
J: TRBJ2-5; V: TRBV12-3/TRBV12-4; CDR3: CASSPGPLETQYF
J: TRBJ1-5; V: TRBV28; CDR3: CASSLPEEQVSNQPQHF
J: TRBJ2-7; V: TRBV27; CDR3: CASSLSGTSYEQYF
J: TRBJ1-5; V: TRBV14; CDR3: CASSQSGGNQPQHF
J: TRBJ2-7; V: TRBV18; CDR3: CASSPLTGGLYEQYF
J: TRBJ2-1; V: TRBV27; CDR3: CASSPQTSGGEKSYNEQFF
J: TRBJ1-2; V: TRBV12-3/TRBV12-4; CDR3: CASSRGHGYTF
J: TRBJ1-1; V: TRBV27; CDR3: CASSFTGDTAFF
J: TRBJ2-3; V: TRBV5-1; CDR3: CASSSTPAHTDTQYF
J: TRBJ2-1; V: TRBV29-1; CDR3: CSVEDRVNEQFF
J: TRBJ1-2; V: TRBV15; CDR3: CATSRPTGFGYTF
J: TRBJ2-6; V: TRBV7-6; CDR3: CASSLIGAPKERANVLTF
J: TRBJ2-7; V: TRBV18; CDR3: CASSPRDRNYEQYF
J: TRBJ2-2; V: TRBV7-2; CDR3: CASSLGTGELFF
J: TRBJ1-1; V: TRBV29-1; CDR3: CSVEQGVFPEAFF
J: TRBJ2-3; V: TRBV29-1; CDR3: CSRRDKYTDTQYF
J: TRBJ2-1; V: TRBV20-1; CDR3: CSAMQGQNYNEQFF
J: TRBJ2-7; V: TRBV27; CDR3: CASGTWAGLRYEQYF
J: TRBJ1-1; V: TRBV6-1; CDR3: CATRDIDPEAFF
J: TRBJ2-6; V: TRBV7-9; CDR3: CASSLAAWLGANVLTF
J: TRBJ2-7; V: TRBV28; CDR3: CASRGQTIYEQYF
J: TRBJ2-5; V: TRBV12-3/TRBV12-4; CDR3: CASDTVSGAGPGETQYF
J: TRBJ2-1; V: TRBV13; CDR3: CASSPGPRIYNEQFF
J: TRBJ1-1; V: TRBV28; CDR3: CASSWAGPNTEAFF
J: TRBJ1-1; V: TRBV20-1; CDR3: CSASGTGGDTEAFF
J: TRBJ2-7; V: TRBV29-1; CDR3: CSVSGYGGSYEQYF
J: TRBJ2-1; V: TRBV12-3/TRBV12-4; CDR3: CASTGHPYNEQFF
J: TRBJ2-7; V: TRBV7-8; CDR3: CASSHGQGIYEQYF
J: TRBJ2-3; V: TRBV28; CDR3: CASSFPTGTQSSTDTQYF